This T cell receptor (beta chain) stems from a study of blood T cell repertoires in COVID-19. Study context: Researchers got acute and convalescent COVID-19 samples from the United States, Italy and Spain. T cells, B-cell-depleted T cells, or PBMCs provided the cDNA or gDNA that served as material.

Authors' methods: Estimates of nucleated cell counts were drawn from the amplification of reference gene primers. Libraries were prepared by immunoSEQ multiplex PCR; TCRdb keeps only in-frame clonotypes and omits some of them. The V and J calls and clone size were taken over from that table, and D and trimming were inferred from the DNA. The sample yields about 100,000 clones, 90% to 95% seen once. The receptor comes from a man between 50 and 59 years old with active COVID-19. Sequencing was carried out using peripheral blood.

The CDR3 protein is CASSVGGANEKLFF. CDR3 bases: TGTGCCAGCAGTGTGGGAGGGGCTAATGAAAAACTGTTTTTT. The chain links TRBV2 to TRBJ1-4; tentative D call: TRBD1 (5 bases). Trimming removed 4 bases from V and 3 bases from J, with 9 bases in between. Germline CDR1 reads SNHLY; CDR2 reads FYNNEI. The CDR3 is 14 amino acids.